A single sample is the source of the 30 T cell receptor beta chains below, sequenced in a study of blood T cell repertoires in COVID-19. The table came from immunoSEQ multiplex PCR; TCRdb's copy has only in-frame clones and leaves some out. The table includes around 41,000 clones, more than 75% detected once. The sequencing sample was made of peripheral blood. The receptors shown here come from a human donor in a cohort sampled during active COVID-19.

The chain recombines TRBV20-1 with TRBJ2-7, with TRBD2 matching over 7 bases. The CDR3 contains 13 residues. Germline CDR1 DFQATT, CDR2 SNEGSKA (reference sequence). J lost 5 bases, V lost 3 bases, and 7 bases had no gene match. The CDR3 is CSASSPGGHEQYF. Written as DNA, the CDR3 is TGCAGTGCTAGTTCCCCGGGGGGTCACGAGCAGTACTTC.

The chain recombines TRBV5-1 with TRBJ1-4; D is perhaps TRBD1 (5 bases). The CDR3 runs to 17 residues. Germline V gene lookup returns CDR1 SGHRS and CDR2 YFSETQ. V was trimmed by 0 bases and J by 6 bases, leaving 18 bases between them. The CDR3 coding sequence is TGCGCCAGCAGCTTGGGGCCCTCAGGGTATAGTGATGAAAAACTGTTTTTT. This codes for CASSLGPSGYSDEKLFF.

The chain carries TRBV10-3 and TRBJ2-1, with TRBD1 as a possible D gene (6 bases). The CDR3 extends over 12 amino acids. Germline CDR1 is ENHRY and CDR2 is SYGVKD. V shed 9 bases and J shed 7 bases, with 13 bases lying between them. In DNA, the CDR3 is TGTGCCATTCAACAGGGTCGAAATGAGCAGTTCTTC. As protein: CAIQQGRNEQFF.

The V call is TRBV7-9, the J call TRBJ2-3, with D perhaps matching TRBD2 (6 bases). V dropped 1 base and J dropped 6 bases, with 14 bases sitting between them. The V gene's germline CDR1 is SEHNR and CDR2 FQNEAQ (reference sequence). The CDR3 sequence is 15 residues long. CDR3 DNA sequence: TGTGCCAGCAGCTTAGGGGCAGGGACTTGGGATACGCAGTATTTT. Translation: CASSLGAGTWDTQYF.

The CDR3 bases are TGTGCCAGCAGGCCTACAGGGGGCTCATATGGCTACACCTTC. Its protein product is CASRPTGGSYGYTF. J is TRBJ1-2 and V is TRBV6-5; 9 positions match TRBD1. The CDR3 contains 14 residues. Germline-derived CDR1 and CDR2 are MNHEY and SVGAGI. J was trimmed by 5 bases and V by 6 bases; bases with no gene match: 7.

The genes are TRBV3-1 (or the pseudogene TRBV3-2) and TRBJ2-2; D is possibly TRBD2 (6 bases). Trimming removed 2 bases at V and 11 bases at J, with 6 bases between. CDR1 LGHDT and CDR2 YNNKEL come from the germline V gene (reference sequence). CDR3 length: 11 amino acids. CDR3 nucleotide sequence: TGTGCCAGCAGCCAAACTAGCGAGCTGTTTTTT. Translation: CASSQTSELFF.

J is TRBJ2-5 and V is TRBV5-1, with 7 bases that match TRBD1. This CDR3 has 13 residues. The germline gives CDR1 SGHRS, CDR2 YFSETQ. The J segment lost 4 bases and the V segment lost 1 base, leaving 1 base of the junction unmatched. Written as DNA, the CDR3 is TGCGCCAGCAGCTTGCACAGGGGAGAGACCCAGTACTTC. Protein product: CASSLHRGETQYF.

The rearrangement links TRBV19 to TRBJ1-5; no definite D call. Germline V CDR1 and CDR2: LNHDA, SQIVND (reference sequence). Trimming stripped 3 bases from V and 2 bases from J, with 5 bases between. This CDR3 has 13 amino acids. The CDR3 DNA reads TGTGCCAGTAGTATTTCCGGCAATCAGCCCCAGCATTTT. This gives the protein CASSISGNQPQHF.

The CDR3 here is CASSFLTPGSRYTF. CDR3 sequence (DNA): TGTGCCAGCAGTTTTCTGACCCCAGGTTCGCGCTACACCTTC. The chain recombines TRBV6-5 with TRBJ1-2; D uncertain. The V gene lost 4 bases and the J gene lost 9 bases, with 18 bases spanning the gap. The CDR3 length is 14 residues. The germline CDR1 and CDR2 sequences are MNHEY and SVGAGI.

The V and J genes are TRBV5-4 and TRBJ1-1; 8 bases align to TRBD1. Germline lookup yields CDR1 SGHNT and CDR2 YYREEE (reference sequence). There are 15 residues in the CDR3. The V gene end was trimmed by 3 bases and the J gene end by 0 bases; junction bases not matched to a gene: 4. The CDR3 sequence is CASSSNRGLNTEAFF. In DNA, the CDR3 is TGTGCCAGCAGCTCAAACAGGGGGTTGAACACTGAAGCTTTCTTT.

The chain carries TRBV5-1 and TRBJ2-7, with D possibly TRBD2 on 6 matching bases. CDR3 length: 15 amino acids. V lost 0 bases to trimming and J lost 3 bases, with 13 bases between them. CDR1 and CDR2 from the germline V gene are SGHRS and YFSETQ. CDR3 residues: CASSLAGEVNYEQYF. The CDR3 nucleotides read TGCGCCAGCAGCTTGGCCGGGGAGGTTAACTACGAGCAGTACTTC.

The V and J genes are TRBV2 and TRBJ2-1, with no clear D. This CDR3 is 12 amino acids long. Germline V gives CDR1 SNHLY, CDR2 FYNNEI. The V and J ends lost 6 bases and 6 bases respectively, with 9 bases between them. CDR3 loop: CASRPLGNEQFF. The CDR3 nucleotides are TGTGCCAGCAGGCCTCTAGGCAATGAGCAGTTCTTC.

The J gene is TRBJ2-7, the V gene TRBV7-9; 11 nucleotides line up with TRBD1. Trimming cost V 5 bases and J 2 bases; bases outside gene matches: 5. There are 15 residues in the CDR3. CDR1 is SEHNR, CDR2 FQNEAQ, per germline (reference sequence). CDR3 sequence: CASSKGQGVTYEQYF. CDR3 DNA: TGTGCCAGCAGCAAGGGACAGGGGGTCACCTACGAGCAGTACTTC.

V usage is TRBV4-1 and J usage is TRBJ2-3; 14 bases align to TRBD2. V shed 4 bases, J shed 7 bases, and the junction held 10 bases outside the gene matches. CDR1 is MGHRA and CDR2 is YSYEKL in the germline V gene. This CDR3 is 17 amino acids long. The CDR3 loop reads CASSPSETSGGAHTQYF. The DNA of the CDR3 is TGCGCCAGCAGCCCCTCGGAGACTAGCGGGGGGGCCCATACGCAGTATTTT.

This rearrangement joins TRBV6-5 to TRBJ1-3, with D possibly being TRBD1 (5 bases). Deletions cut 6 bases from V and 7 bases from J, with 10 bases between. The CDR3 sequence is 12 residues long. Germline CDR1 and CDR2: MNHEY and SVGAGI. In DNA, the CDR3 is TGTGCCAGCAGACTGAACAGGAACACCATATATTTT. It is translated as CASRLNRNTIYF.

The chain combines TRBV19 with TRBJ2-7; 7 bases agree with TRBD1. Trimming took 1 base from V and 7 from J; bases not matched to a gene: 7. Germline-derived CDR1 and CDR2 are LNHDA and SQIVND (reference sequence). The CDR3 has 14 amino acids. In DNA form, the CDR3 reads TGTGCCAGTAGTATAGCTGCCCTGGACAGGGAGCAGTACTTC. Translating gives CASSIAALDREQYF.

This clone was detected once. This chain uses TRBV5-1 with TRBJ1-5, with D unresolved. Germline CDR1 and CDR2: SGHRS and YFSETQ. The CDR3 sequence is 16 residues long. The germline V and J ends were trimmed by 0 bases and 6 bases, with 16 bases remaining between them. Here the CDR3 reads CASSLGEESGGQPQHF. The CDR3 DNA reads TGCGCCAGCAGCTTGGGTGAGGAGAGCGGCGGTCAGCCCCAGCATTTT.

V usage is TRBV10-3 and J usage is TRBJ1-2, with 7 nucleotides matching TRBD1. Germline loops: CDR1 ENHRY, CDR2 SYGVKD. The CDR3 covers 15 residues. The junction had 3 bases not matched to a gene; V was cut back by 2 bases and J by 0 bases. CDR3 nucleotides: TGTGCCATCAGTGAGAGGGACAGAACTAACTATGGCTACACCTTC. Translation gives CAISERDRTNYGYTF.

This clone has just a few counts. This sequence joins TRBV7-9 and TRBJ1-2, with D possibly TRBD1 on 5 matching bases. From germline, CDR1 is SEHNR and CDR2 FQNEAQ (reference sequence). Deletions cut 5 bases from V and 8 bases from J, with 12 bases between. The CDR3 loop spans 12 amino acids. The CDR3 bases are TGTGCCAGCAGCACCAGCAGGGAAGGCTACACCTTC. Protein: CASSTSREGYTF.

The CDR3 nucleotides are TGTGCCAGCAGCCTATCGGTACTAAACACAGATACGCAGTATTTT. This encodes CASSLSVLNTDTQYF. The J gene is TRBJ2-3, the V gene TRBV3-1 (or the pseudogene TRBV3-2); D not certain. Trimming took 4 bases from V and 2 from J, leaving 13 bases between them. The CDR3 length is 15 residues. CDR1 is LGHDT and CDR2 is YNNKEL in the germline V gene (reference sequence).

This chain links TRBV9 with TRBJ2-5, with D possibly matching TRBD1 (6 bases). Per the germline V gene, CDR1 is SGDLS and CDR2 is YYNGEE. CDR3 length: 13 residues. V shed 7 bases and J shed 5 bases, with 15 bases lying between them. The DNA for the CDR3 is TGTGCCAGCTCATGGGGGCTGGAGGAGACCCAGTACTTC. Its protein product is CASSWGLEETQYF.

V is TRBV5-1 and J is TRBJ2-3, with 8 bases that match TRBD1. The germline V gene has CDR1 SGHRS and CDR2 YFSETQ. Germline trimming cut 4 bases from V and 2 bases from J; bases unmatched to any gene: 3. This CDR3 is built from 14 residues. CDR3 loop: CASSRTGTTDTQYF. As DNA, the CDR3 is TGCGCCAGCAGCAGGACAGGGACCACAGATACGCAGTATTTT.

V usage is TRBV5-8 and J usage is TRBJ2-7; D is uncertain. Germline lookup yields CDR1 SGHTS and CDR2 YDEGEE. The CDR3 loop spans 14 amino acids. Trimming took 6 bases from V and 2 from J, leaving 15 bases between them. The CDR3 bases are TGTGCCAGCACCAAAACCCCCAGGACCTACGAGCAGTACTTC. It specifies CASTKTPRTYEQYF.

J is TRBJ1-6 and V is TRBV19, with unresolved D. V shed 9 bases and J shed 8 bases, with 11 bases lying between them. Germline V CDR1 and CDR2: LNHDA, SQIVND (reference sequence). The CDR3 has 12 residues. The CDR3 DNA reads TGTGCCAGCGGGTTCAGCGATTCACCCCTCCACTTT. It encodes CASGFSDSPLHF.

In DNA, the CDR3 is TGTGCCAGCAGCTTGTACCCGCCGGGACAGGGGCCCTCCAGGGAGACCCAGTACTTC. Translation: CASSLYPPGQGPSRETQYF. The chain combines TRBV5-5 with TRBJ2-5; 10 bases line up with TRBD1. This CDR3 has 19 amino acids. Germline CDR1 and CDR2: SGHKS and YYEKEE (reference sequence). With 1 base clipped from V and 5 bases from J, the junction kept 17 bases outside the gene matches.

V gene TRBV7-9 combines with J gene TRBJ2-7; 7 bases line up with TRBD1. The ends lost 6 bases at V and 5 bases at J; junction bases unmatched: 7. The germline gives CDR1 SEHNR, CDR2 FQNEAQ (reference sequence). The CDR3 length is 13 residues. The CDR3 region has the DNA TGTGCCAGCAGTAAAGGGGGCAGGGACGAGCAGTACTTC. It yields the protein CASSKGGRDEQYF.

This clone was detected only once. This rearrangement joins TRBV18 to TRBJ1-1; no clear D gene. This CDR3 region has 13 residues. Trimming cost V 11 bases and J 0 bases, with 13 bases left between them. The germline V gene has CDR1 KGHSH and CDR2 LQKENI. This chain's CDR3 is CAERESLNTEAFF. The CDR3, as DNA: TGTGCCGAGAGGGAGTCTTTGAACACTGAAGCTTTCTTT. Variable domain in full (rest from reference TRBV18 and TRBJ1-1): NAGVMQNPRHLVRRRGQEARLRCSPMKGHSHVYWYRQLPEEGLKFMVYLQKENIIDESGMPKERFSAEFPKEGPSILRIQQVVRGDSAAYFCAERESLNTEAFFGQGTRLTVV.

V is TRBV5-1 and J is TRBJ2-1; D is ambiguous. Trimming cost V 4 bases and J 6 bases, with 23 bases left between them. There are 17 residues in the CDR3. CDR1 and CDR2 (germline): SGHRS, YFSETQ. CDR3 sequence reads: CASSRSYGRSVFNEQFF. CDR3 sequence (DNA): TGCGCCAGCAGCCGGTCCTATGGCAGGTCGGTCTTCAATGAGCAGTTCTTC.

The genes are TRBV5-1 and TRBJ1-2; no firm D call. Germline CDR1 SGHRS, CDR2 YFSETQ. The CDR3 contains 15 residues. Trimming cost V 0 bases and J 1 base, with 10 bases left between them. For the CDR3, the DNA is TGCGCCAGCAGCTTGGGAATTGGCAGTAACTATGGCTACACCTTC. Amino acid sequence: CASSLGIGSNYGYTF.

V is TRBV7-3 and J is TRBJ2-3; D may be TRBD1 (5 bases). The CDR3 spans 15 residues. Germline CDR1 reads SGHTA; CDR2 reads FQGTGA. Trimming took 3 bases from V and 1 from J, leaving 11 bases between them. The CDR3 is CASSLIGEGTDTQYF. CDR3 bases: TGTGCCAGCAGCTTGATAGGGGAAGGCACAGATACGCAGTATTTT.